This T cell receptor (beta chain) was sequenced for a study of graft-versus-host responses after intestinal transplantation. Study-wide context: Anti-thymocyte globulin served as induction for all recipients, who then took tacrolimus and steroids for about 3 years. Regarding the study as a whole: Within allografts, high graft-versus-host to host-versus-graft clonal ratios were seen among patients with graft-donor T cell macrochimerism. The marrow of recipients harbored GvH clones, and ileum or blood showed some of them first.

Germline lookup yields CDR1 LNHDA and CDR2 SQIVND (reference sequence). The CDR3 has 15 amino acids. V was cut by 6 bases and J by 0 bases, with 14 bases left in between. Assay: immunoSEQ multiplex PCR; the TCRdb copy retains only in-frame clones and omits some. The sample records some 130,000 clones, 80% to 95% being singletons. With respect to this clone: Its antigen is still unknown.

The clonotype comes from a human donor who received an intestinal transplant. The starting material was unstimulated CD4+ T cells sorted from spleen or lymph node cells, obtained before intestinal transplant. The chain links TRBV19 to TRBJ1-1; tentative D call: TRBD1 (5 bases). For the CDR3, the DNA is TGTGCCAGTAGGACCGGAGGGGTCCTGAACACTGAAGCTTTCTTT. It encodes CASRTGGVLNTEAFF.